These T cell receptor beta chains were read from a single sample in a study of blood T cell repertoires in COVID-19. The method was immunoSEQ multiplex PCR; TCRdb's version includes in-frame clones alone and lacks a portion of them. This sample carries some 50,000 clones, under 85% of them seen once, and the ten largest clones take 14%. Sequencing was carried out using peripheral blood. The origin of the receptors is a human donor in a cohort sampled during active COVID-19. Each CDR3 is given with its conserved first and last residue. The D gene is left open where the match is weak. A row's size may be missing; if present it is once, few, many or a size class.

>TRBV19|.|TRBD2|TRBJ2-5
TGTGCCAGTAGTATGCAACGGGGACTAGCGGGTGAGACCCAGTACTTC
CASSMQRGLAGETQYF
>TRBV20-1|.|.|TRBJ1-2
TGCAGTGCTAGTTCCTCCCCGGGGGGCTATGGCTACACCTTC
CSASSSPGGYGYTF
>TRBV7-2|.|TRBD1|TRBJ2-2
TGTGCCAGCAGAGAGACCGGGACAGGAAGTACCGGGGAGCTGTTTTTT
CASRETGTGSTGELFF
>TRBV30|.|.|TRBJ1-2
TGTGCCTGGAGTTTGCTGATCAGGGCGGGCTACACCTTC
CAWSLLIRAGYTF
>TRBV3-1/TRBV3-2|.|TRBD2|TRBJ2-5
TGTGCCAGCAGCACGACTAGCCGGGAAGAGACCCAGTACTTC
CASSTTSREETQYF
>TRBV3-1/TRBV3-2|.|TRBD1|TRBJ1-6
TGTGCCAGCAGCCAACCGGGACAGGCAAATTCACCCCTCCACTTT
CASSQPGQANSPLHF
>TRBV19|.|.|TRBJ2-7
TGTGCCAGTAGTATAGATCGATTCCAGGTGGGACTCTACGAGCAGTACTTC
CASSIDRFQVGLYEQYF
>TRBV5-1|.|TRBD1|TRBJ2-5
TGCGCCAGCAGCTTCGACAGGGTAAGCGAGACCCAGTACTTC
CASSFDRVSETQYF
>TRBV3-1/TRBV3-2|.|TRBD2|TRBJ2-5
TGTGCCAGCACTCGCACGGTGCTAGCGGGGGGCGGAAAAGAGACCCAGTACTTC
CASTRTVLAGGGKETQYF
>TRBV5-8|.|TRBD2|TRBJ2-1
TGTGCCAGCAGCTTGGCTGGACTAGCGGGGGATGAGCAGTTCTTC
CASSLAGLAGDEQFF
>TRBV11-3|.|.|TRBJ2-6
TGTGCCAGCTCGGCCCCCCCCAGGGGTCCTACCTCTGGGGCCAACGTCCTGACTTTC
CASSAPPRGPTSGANVLTF
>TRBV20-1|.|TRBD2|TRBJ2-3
TGCAGTGCTAGTTTTGCGGGAGGGTTTACGCAGTATTTT
CSASFAGGFTQYF
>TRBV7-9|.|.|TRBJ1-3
TGTGCCACCTCCCAGGGCTCTGGAAACACCATATATTTT
CATSQGSGNTIYF
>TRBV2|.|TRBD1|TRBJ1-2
TGTGCCAGCAGCCGGGACAGCTTGCTGGGCTACACCTTC
CASSRDSLLGYTF
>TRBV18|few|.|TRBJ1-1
TGTGCCAGCTCACCAAACGGACAGCCTTTTTCAGCTTTCTTT
CASSPNGQPFSAFF
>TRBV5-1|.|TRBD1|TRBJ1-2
TGCGCCAGCAGCTTGGGGACAGGGCTTAACTATGGCTACACCTTC
CASSLGTGLNYGYTF
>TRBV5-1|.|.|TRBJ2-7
TGCGCCAGCAGCCAAGACCGGGCTGGGGGGGAGCAGTACTTC
CASSQDRAGGEQYF
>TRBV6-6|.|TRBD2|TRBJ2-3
TGTGCCAGCATCTTGCGCGGGGGGACAGATACGCAGTATTTT
CASILRGGTDTQYF
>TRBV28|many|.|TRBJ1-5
TGTGCCAGCAGTTTTCTTTCGGCGGGGTCTGGCCCCCAGCATTTT
CASSFLSAGSGPQHF
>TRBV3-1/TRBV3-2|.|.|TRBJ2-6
TGTGCCAGCAGCATCCATCTCAGGGGTATCGACTCTGGGGCCAACGTCCTGACTTTC
CASSIHLRGIDSGANVLTF
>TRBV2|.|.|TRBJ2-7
TGTGCCAGCAGTGAAACAGTCTACTACGAGCAGTACTTC
CASSETVYYEQYF
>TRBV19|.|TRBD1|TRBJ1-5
TGTGCCAGTAGTCCCCGACAGGGTCCGCAGCCCCAGCATTTT
CASSPRQGPQPQHF
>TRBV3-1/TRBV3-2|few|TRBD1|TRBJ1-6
TGTGCCAGCAGCAAAGGGGGGCAGGGGGTGACTGCAAGACCCCTCCACTTT
CASSKGGQGVTARPLHF
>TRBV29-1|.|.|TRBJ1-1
TGCAGCGCAAGAAACGGGGGTTCCACTGAAGCTTTCTTT
CSARNGGSTEAFF